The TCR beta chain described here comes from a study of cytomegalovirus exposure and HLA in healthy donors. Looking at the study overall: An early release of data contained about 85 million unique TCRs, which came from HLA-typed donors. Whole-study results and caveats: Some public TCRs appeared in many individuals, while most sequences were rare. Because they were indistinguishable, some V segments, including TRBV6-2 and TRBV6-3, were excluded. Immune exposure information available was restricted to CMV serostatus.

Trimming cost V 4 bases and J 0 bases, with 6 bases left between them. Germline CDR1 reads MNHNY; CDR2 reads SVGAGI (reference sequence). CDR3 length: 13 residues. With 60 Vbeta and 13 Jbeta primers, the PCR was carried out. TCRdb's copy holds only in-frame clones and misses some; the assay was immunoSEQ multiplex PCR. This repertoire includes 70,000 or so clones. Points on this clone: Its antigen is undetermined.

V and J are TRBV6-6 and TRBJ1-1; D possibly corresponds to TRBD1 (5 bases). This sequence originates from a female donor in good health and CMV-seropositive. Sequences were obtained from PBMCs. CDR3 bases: TGTGCCAGCAGTTTACAGGTGAACACTGAAGCTTTCTTT. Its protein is CASSLQVNTEAFF.